Following are 21 T cell receptor beta chains from one sample sequenced in a study of blood T cell repertoires in COVID-19. Assay used: immunoSEQ multiplex PCR; TCRdb lists only in-frame clones, some missing. The sample lists about 220,000 clones; around four fifths were seen once. Sequencing used peripheral blood. The receptor set was obtained from a man aged 25-45 years with active or convalescent COVID-19.

The J gene is TRBJ2-5, the V gene TRBV3-1 (or the pseudogene TRBV3-2); D unclear. Trimming removed 4 bases from V and 4 bases from J, with 4 bases in between. The CDR3 extends over 11 amino acids. Germline values: CDR1 LGHDT, CDR2 YNNKEL (reference sequence). DNA for the CDR3: TGTGCCAGCAGCCCGGGAGAGACCCAGTACTTC. Amino acid sequence: CASSPGETQYF.

The chain employs TRBV6-5 and TRBJ2-6; TRBD1 matches at 7 bases. The germline gives CDR1 MNHEY, CDR2 SVGAGI. The CDR3 covers 15 residues. J was trimmed by 2 bases and V by 6 bases; bases with no gene match: 4. The CDR3 coding sequence is TGTGCCAGCAGACTTGACAGGGCTGGGGCCAACGTCCTGACTTTC. This encodes CASRLDRAGANVLTF.

CDR3 sequence (DNA): TGTGCCAGCGGGCAGAGGGGGCCTAATGAAAAACTGTTTTTT. As protein: CASGQRGPNEKLFF. This chain links TRBV7-2 with TRBJ1-4; 7 bases line up with TRBD1. CDR1 is SGHTA and CDR2 is FQGNSA in the germline V gene. The trim removed 8 bases at V and 3 bases at J, leaving 6 bases unmatched. There are 14 residues in the CDR3.

The chain combines TRBV24-1 with TRBJ1-4; D possibly corresponds to TRBD1 (6 bases). CDR3 size: 15 residues. Trimming left V 7 bases short and J 0 bases short, with 11 bases between. Germline CDR1 is KGHDR and CDR2 is SFDVKD. The CDR3, as DNA: TGTGCCACCAGCCCAGGGGCAACAACTAATGAAAAACTGTTTTTT. This sequence encodes CATSPGATTNEKLFF.

The rearrangement links TRBV3-1 (or the pseudogene TRBV3-2) to TRBJ2-2; possibly TRBD1 for D (6 bases). Germline V gives CDR1 LGHDT, CDR2 YNNKEL (reference sequence). The CDR3 length is 14 residues. V lost 4 bases, J lost 9 bases, and 15 bases lay in between. CDR3 amino acids: CASSRQVDARELFF. The CDR3 DNA reads as TGTGCCAGCAGCCGACAGGTTGATGCCCGGGAGCTGTTTTTT.

The chain has TRBV19 and TRBJ2-7, with a possible D match to TRBD1 (5 bases). In germline, CDR1 is LNHDA, CDR2 SQIVND (reference sequence). The CDR3 length is 15 residues. V shed 5 bases and J shed 6 bases, with 20 bases lying between them. Here the CDR3 reads CASSARWGGGREQYF. DNA for the CDR3: TGTGCCAGTAGTGCCAGATGGGGCGGCGGTCGCGAGCAGTACTTC.

The CDR3 loop is CASRRTSGSTDTQYF. In nucleotides, the CDR3 is TGTGCCAGCCGACGGACTAGCGGGAGTACAGATACGCAGTATTTT. This chain connects TRBV5-4 to TRBJ2-3, with 13 bases identical to TRBD2. CDR1 SGHNT and CDR2 YYREEE come from the germline V gene (reference sequence). Trimming removed 7 bases from V and 3 bases from J; junction bases left unmatched: 5. The CDR3 length is 15 residues.

This chain links TRBV13 with TRBJ2-1; 7 nucleotides align to TRBD1. The CDR3 is made up of 16 amino acids. The ends lost 4 bases at V and 3 bases at J; junction bases unmatched: 9. Germline CDR1 reads PRHDT; CDR2 reads FYEKMQ (reference sequence). The CDR3 is CASSSALGTDYNEQFF. DNA of the CDR3: TGTGCCAGCAGCTCAGCCCTCGGGACAGACTACAATGAGCAGTTCTTC. The entire variable domain, with the rest obtained from reference TRBV13 and TRBJ2-1, is as follows: AAGVIQSPRHLIKEKRETATLKCYPIPRHDTVYWYQQGPGQDPQFLISFYEKMQSDKGSIPDRFSAQQFSDYHSELNMSSLELGDSALYFCASSSALGTDYNEQFFGPGTRLTVL.

The genes are TRBV10-1 and TRBJ2-1; weak D call: TRBD1 (5 bases). The ends were cut back, 5 bases at V and 0 bases at J, with 11 bases in the middle. Germline values: CDR1 WNHNN, CDR2 SYGVQD (reference sequence). CDR3 size: 15 residues. The DNA for the CDR3 is TGCGCCAGCAGTCCAGGGATAAGCTCCTACAATGAGCAGTTCTTC. This gives the protein CASSPGISSYNEQFF.

The V call is TRBV18, the J call TRBJ2-7, with 7 nucleotides matching TRBD1. V was pared by 3 bases and J by 2 bases, with 4 bases of the junction left unmatched. The CDR3 loop spans 14 amino acids. Germline V gene data show CDR1 as KGHSH and CDR2 as LQKENI. The CDR3 nucleotides read TGTGCCAGCTCACCGAGGGACAGAGCCTACGAGCAGTACTTC. The encoded protein is CASSPRDRAYEQYF.

This clone was detected once. V usage is TRBV11-3 and J usage is TRBJ2-1; D may be TRBD1 (7 bases). CDR1 and CDR2 (germline): SGHNT, YENEEA. This CDR3 region has 16 residues. V was shortened by 4 bases and J by 7 bases, with 20 bases between the two germline ends. This CDR3 reads CASSSQSYRGGNEQFF. CDR3 nucleotide sequence: TGTGCCAGCAGCTCTCAATCCTACAGGGGAGGAAATGAGCAGTTCTTC.

This clone has a handful of counts. The chain joins TRBV5-6 to TRBJ1-1; TRBD1 might be the D (6 bases). Germline lookup yields CDR1 SGHDT and CDR2 YYEEEE. The length of the CDR3 is 13 residues. The V end was cut by 4 bases, the J end by 10 bases, with 17 bases between. CDR3 protein: CASSVRQAEGAFF. DNA for the CDR3: TGTGCCAGCAGCGTACGACAGGCCGAGGGAGCTTTCTTT.

In regard to this clone: The same CDR3 arises from other DNA sequences in this sample as well. The rearrangement uses TRBV5-1 and TRBJ1-1; no reliable D call. Per the germline V gene, CDR1 is SGHRS and CDR2 is YFSETQ. This CDR3 contains 14 residues. Between the trimmed V and J ends, which lost 1 base and 0 bases, there was a span of 7 bases. The CDR3 DNA is TGCGCCAGCAGCTTGACGGGAATGAACACTGAAGCTTTCTTT. This gives the protein CASSLTGMNTEAFF.

This clone was seen a handful of times. J is TRBJ1-6 and V is TRBV28, with D unresolved. CDR3 length equals 14 residues. Germline V lookup: CDR1 MDHEN, CDR2 SYDVKM. V lost 6 bases, J lost 9 bases, and 15 bases lay in between. The CDR3 protein is CASSLSGEGSPLHF. For the CDR3, the DNA is TGTGCCAGCAGCCTGAGCGGGGAGGGTTCACCCCTCCACTTT.

This clone has just a few counts. The rearrangement uses TRBV5-4 and TRBJ1-6, with 11 bases identical to TRBD1. Germline CDR1 SGHNT, CDR2 YYREEE (reference sequence). V lost 3 bases, J lost 10 bases, and 6 bases stayed unmatched. This CDR3 contains 15 residues. The CDR3 DNA follows: TGTGCCAGCAGCTCTACGGGACAGGGGGGCTCACCCCTCCACTTT. This codes for CASSSTGQGGSPLHF.

J is TRBJ1-6 and V is TRBV5-6; unclear D gene. This CDR3 region has 14 residues. Germline assignment: CDR1 SGHDT and CDR2 YYEEEE. With 1 base removed from V and 7 bases from J, the gap between germline ends came to 9 bases. The CDR3 sequence: CASSLPTPNSPLHF. CDR3 sequence (DNA): TGTGCCAGCAGCTTGCCGACACCAAATTCACCCCTCCACTTT.

The chain uses TRBV5-8 and TRBJ1-6, with D perhaps matching TRBD1 (5 bases). Trimming cost V 3 bases and J 3 bases, with 7 bases left between them. The CDR3 runs to 14 residues. Germline-derived CDR1 and CDR2 are SGHTS and YDEGEE. CDR3 DNA sequence: TGTGCCAGCAGCTCGACAGTCTATAATTCACCCCTCCACTTT. Its protein is CASSSTVYNSPLHF.

Regarding this clone: Distinct nucleotide sequences in the sample also encode this CDR3. The chain joins TRBV7-9 to TRBJ1-2, with TRBD1 matching over 8 bases. The CDR3 has 13 residues. The junction had 5 bases not matched to a gene; V was cut back by 5 bases and J by 6 bases. Germline V gene lookup returns CDR1 SEHNR and CDR2 FQNEAQ (reference sequence). CDR3 in amino acids: CASSRTGGDGYTF. CDR3 nucleotides: TGTGCCAGCAGCCGCACAGGGGGGGATGGCTACACCTTC.

This clone showed up just once. The chain joins TRBV27 to TRBJ2-1; the match to TRBD2 covers 10 bases. CDR1 is MNHEY, CDR2 SMNVEV, per germline (reference sequence). J gave up 3 bases and V 0 bases, and 5 bases lay outside the gene matches. This CDR3 spans 17 amino acids. The CDR3 DNA reads TGTGCCAGCAGTTTATCGGCTAGCGGGGGAAGCTACAATGAGCAGTTCTTC. It codes for CASSLSASGGSYNEQFF.

The chain carries TRBV20-1 and TRBJ2-7; D not certain. Germline loops: CDR1 DFQATT, CDR2 SNEGSKA (reference sequence). The CDR3 is 11 amino acids. V was cut by 1 base and J by 6 bases, with 7 bases left in between. CDR3 bases: TGCAGTGCTAGAGCTGGCTCCGAGCAGTACTTC. It is translated as CSARAGSEQYF.

CDR3 in amino acids: CASSSQQGISGNTIYF. In nucleotides, the CDR3 is TGCGCCAGCAGCTCCCAACAGGGGATCTCTGGAAACACCATATATTTT. The rearrangement joins TRBV5-1 to TRBJ1-3; 7 nucleotides agree with TRBD1. CDR1 and CDR2 (germline): SGHRS, YFSETQ. The length of the CDR3 is 16 residues. V trimming: 3 bases; J trimming: 0 bases; junction bases outside the gene matches: 6.